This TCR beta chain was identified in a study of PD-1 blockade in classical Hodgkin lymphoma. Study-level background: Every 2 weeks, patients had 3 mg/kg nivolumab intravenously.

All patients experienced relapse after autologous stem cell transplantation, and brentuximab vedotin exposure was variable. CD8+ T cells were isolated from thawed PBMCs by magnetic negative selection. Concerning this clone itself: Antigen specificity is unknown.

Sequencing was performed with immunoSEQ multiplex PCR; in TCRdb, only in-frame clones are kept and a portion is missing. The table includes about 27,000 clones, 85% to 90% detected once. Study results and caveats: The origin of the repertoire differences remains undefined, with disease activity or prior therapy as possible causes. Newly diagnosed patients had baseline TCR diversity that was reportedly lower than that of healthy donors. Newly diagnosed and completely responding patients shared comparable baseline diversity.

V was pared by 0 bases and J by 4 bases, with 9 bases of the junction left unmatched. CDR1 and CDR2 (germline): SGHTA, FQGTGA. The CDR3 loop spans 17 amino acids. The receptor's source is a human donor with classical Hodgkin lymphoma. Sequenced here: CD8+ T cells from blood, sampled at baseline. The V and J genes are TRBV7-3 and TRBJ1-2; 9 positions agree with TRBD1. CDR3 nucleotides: TGTGCCAGCAGCTTAACGGAGGGGACAGGGAGAACCTATGGCTACACCTTC. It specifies CASSLTEGTGRTYGYTF.